This TCR beta chain was sequenced in a study of blood T cell repertoires in COVID-19. How the authors handled the data: Counts of nucleated cells, estimated from reference gene primer amplification, were obtained. Only in-frame clones appear in the TCRdb table, and some are missing; sequencing was by immunoSEQ multiplex PCR. The V and J calls and clone size come from that table; D and trimming were worked out from the DNA. This sample has 29,000 or so clones, with around 90% found just once. Germline V gene sequence: CDR1 MNHEY, CDR2 SMNVEV (reference sequence). This CDR3 is 17 amino acids long. V was clipped by 5 bases and J by 2 bases; unmatched bases: 8.

Sequenced sample: peripheral blood. The chain employs TRBV27 and TRBJ2-7; 14 bases agree with TRBD2. This clonotype originated in a middle-aged man with active COVID-19. The CDR3 region has the DNA TGTGCCAGCAGTCCCGGACTAGCGGGAGGTAGGACCTACGAGCAGTACTTC. It specifies CASSPGLAGGRTYEQYF.